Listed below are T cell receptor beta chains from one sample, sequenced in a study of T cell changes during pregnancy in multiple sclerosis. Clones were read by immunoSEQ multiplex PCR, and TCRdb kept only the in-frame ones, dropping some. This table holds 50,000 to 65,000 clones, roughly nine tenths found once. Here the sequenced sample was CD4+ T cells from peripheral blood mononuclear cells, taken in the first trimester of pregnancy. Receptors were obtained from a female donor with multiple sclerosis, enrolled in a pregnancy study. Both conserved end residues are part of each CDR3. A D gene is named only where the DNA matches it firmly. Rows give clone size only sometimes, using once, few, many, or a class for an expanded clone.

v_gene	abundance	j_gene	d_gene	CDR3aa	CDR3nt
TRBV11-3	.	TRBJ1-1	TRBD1	CASSSTQGADTEAFF	TGTGCCAGCAGCTCTACACAGGGGGCCGACACTGAAGCTTTCTTT
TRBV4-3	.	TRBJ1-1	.	CASSQDYRVAAQRRAFF	TGCGCCAGCAGCCAAGATTACAGAGTGGCGGCGCAGCGGCGGGCTTTCTTT
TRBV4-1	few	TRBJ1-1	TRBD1	CASSTHPDRGGRTEAFF	TGCGCCAGCAGCACCCACCCGGACAGGGGAGGGAGGACTGAAGCTTTCTTT
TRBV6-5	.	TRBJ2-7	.	CASSYSRGKGEQYF	TGTGCCAGCAGTTACTCGAGGGGGAAGGGGGAGCAGTACTTC
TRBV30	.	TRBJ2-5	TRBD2	CAWKTGGTVTQYF	TGTGCCTGGAAGACGGGAGGAACGGTGACCCAGTACTTC
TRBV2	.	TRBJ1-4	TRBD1	CASSGSRDREFRYGGKLFF	TGTGCCAGCAGTGGGAGCCGGGACAGGGAATTCCGGTATGGGGGAAAACTGTTTTTT
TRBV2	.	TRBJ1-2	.	CASSSRDHLYTF	TGTGCCAGCAGTTCGCGGGACCACCTCTACACCTTC
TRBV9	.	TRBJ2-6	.	CASSPQGAGANVLTF	TGTGCCAGCAGCCCTCAGGGTGCTGGGGCCAACGTCCTGACTTTC
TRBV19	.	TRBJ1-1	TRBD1	CASSILGQGARNTEAFF	TGTGCCAGTAGTATACTGGGACAGGGGGCTCGAAACACTGAAGCTTTCTTT
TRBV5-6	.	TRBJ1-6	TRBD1	CASSLQGQGGSPLHF	TGTGCCAGCAGCCTACAAGGACAGGGGGGTTCACCCCTCCACTTT
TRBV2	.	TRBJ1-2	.	CASLGQGSYGYTF	TGTGCCAGCCTTGGGCAGGGAAGTTATGGCTACACCTTC
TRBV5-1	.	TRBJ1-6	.	CASSLGQSYHNSPLHF	TGCGCCAGCAGCTTGGGACAGTCCTACCATAATTCACCCCTCCACTTT
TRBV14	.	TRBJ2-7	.	CASTSEGVPSAPQYF	TGTGCCAGCACTTCCGAAGGGGTCCCTTCCGCGCCGCAGTACTTC
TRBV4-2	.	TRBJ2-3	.	CASSQDWTSSTDTQYF	TGTGCCAGCAGCCAAGATTGGACTTCTAGCACAGATACGCAGTATTTT
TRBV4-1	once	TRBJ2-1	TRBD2	CASSQELAGRSEQFF	TGCGCCAGCAGCCAAGAGCTAGCGGGGAGGAGTGAGCAGTTCTTC
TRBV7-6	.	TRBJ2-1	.	CASSLARLISGDNEQFF	TGTGCCAGCAGCTTAGCCCGACTAATCTCTGGGGACAATGAGCAGTTCTTC
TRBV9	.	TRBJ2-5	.	CASSVEPGQETQYF	TGTGCCAGCAGCGTAGAACCGGGGCAAGAGACCCAGTACTTC